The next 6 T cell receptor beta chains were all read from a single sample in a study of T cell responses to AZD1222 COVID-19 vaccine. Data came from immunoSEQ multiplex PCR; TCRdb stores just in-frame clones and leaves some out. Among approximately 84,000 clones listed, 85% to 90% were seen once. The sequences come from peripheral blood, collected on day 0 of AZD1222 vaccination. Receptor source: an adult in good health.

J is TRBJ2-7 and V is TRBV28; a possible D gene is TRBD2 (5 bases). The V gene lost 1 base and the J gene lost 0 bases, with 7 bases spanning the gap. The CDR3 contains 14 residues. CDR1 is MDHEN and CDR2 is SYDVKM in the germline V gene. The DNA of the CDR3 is TGTGCCAGCAGTTTATTAGCGTCCTCCTACGAGCAGTACTTC. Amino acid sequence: CASSLLASSYEQYF.

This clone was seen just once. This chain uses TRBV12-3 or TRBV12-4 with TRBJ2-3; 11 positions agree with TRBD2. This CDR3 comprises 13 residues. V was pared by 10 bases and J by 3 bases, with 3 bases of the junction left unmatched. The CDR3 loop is CATRLAGTDTQYF. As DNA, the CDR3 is TGTGCCACCAGACTAGCGGGAACAGATACGCAGTATTTT.

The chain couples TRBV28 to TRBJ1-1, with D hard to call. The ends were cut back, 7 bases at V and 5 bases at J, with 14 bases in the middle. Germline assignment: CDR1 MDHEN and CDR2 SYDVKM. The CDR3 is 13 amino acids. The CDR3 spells CASIGLAFTEAFF. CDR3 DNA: TGTGCCAGCATCGGTCTGGCTTTTACTGAAGCTTTCTTT.

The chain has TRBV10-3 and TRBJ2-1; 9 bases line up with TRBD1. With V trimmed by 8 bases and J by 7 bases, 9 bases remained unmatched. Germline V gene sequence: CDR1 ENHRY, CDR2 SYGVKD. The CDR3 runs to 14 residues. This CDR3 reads CAIGGGTGKNEQFF. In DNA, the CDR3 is TGTGCCATCGGGGGTGGGACAGGGAAGAATGAGCAGTTCTTC.

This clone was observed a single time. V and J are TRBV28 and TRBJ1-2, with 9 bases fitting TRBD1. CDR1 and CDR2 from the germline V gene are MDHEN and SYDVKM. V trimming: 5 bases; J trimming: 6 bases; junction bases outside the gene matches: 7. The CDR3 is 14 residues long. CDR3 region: CASSLQGAGNGYTF. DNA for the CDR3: TGTGCCAGCAGTCTACAGGGGGCGGGAAATGGCTACACCTTC.

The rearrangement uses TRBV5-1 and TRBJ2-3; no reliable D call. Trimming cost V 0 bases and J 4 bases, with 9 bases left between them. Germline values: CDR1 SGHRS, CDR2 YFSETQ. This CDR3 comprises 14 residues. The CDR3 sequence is CASSLVPFPDTQYF. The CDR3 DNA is TGCGCCAGCAGCTTGGTCCCGTTCCCAGATACGCAGTATTTT.